A single sample gave rise to the 5 T cell receptor beta chains below, sequenced in a study of CD8 T cells in ankylosing spondylitis. TCRdb called the 5' RACE reads again in MiXCR, with one record for every CDR3 protein. In the table there are some 840,000 distinct CDR3 sequences, 10% to 15% of which are singletons. These receptors' targets are unknown. Broader study findings: Made up of under 10 highly homologous variants, a TCR beta motif appeared characteristic of ankylosing spondylitis blood.

Sequencing was carried out using blood, either unsorted or a sorted T cell fraction (not recorded which). These receptor sequences come from a male donor with ankylosing spondylitis.

This clonotype was seen more than once but under ten times. CDR3 nucleotides: TGTGCCAGCAGCTTGTCATCTGAGCAGTTCTTC. Amino acid sequence: CASSLSSEQFF. The V call is TRBV7-3, the J call TRBJ2-1; D is undetermined. This CDR3 region has 11 residues. Trimming cost V 3 bases and J 9 bases, with 6 bases left between them. Germline V lookup: CDR1 SGHTA, CDR2 FQGTGA.

This sequence joins TRBV6-1 and TRBJ1-1; 10 positions agree with TRBD1. The CDR3 runs to 16 residues. Germline values: CDR1 MNHNS, CDR2 SASEGT. The trim removed 7 bases at V and 7 bases at J, leaving 15 bases unmatched. CDR3 DNA: TGTGCCAGCATCAAAAACCCGGGACAGGGGTTGGATGAAGCTTTCTTT. Translating gives CASIKNPGQGLDEAFF.

The table lists this clonotype with many counts. The chain uses TRBV5-1 and TRBJ2-3; D is possibly TRBD2 (6 bases). V was trimmed by 1 base and J by 5 bases, leaving 14 bases between them. CDR3 size: 15 residues. CDR1 SGHRS and CDR2 YFSETQ come from the germline V gene. The CDR3 region is CASSLSSGEGDTQYF. The CDR3 DNA reads TGCGCCAGCAGCTTGTCATCGGGAGAAGGAGATACGCAGTATTTT.

This chain links TRBV15 with TRBJ2-1; 10 bases map to TRBD2. Losses at the gene ends were 1 base for V and 4 bases for J; bases not matched to a gene: 4. From germline, CDR1 is LNHNV and CDR2 YYDKDF (reference sequence). The CDR3 is 16 amino acids. The CDR3 loop reads CATSRGMTSGYNEQFF. The CDR3 region has the DNA TGTGCCACCAGCAGAGGTATGACTAGCGGGTACAATGAGCAGTTCTTC.

In its sample, this clonotype was seen a few times. The J gene is TRBJ2-7, the V gene TRBV3-1; a weak D match, TRBD1 (5 bases). The CDR3 extends over 12 amino acids. CDR1 and CDR2 (germline): LGHDT, YNNKEL (reference sequence). With 3 bases removed from V and 7 bases from J, the gap between germline ends came to 10 bases. CDR3 DNA: TGTGCCAGCAGCCAGACAGAATCAGAGCAGTACTTC. Protein sequence: CASSQTESEQYF.